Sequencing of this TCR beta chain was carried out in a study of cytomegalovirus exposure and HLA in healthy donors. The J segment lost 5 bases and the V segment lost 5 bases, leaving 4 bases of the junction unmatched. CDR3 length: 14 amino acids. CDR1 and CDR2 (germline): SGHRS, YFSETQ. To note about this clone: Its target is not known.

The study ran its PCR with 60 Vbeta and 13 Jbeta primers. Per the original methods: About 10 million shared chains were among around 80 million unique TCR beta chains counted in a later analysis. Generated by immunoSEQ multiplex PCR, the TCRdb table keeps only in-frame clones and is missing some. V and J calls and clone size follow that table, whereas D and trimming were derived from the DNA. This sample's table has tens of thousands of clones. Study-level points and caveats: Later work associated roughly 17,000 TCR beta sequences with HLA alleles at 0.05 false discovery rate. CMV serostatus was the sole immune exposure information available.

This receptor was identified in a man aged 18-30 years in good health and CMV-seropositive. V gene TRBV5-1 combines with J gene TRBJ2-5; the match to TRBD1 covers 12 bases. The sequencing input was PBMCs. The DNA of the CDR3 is TGCGCCAGCAGAAGGGACAGGGGGCCGGAGACCCAGTACTTC. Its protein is CASRRDRGPETQYF.